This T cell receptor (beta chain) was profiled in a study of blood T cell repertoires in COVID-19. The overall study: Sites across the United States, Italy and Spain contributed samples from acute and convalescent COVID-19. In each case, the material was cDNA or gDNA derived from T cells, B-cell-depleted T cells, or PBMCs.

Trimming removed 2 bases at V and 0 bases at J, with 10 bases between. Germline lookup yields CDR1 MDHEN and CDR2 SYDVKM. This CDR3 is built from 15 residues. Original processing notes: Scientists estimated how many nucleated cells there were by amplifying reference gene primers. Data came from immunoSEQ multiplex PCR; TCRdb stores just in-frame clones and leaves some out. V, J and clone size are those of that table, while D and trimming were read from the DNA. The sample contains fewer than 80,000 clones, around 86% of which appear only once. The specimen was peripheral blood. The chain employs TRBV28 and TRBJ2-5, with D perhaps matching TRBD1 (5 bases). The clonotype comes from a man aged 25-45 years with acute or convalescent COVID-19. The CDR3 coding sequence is TGTGCCAGCAGTTTAAACAGGCTGTACCAAGAGACCCAGTACTTC. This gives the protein CASSLNRLYQETQYF.